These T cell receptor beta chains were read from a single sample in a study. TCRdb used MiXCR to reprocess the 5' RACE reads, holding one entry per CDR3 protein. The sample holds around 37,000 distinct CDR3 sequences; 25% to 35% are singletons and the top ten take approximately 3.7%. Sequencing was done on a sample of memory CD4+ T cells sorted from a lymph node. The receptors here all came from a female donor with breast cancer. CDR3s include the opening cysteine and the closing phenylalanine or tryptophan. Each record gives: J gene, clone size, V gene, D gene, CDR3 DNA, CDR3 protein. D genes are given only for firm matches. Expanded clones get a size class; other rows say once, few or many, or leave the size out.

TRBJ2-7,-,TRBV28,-,TGTGCCAGCATTAGTCTCAGGTGGGGATACGAGCAGTACTTC,CASISLRWGYEQYF
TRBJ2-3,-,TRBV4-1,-,TGCGCCAGCAGCCAAGTGGTACGGACTTCTAGCACAGATACGCAGTATTTT,CASSQVVRTSSTDTQYF
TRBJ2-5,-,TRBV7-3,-,TGTGCCAGCAGCTTCGGAGTGGGAGTGGCGACCCAGTACTTC,CASSFGVGVATQYF
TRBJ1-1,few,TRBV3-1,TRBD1,TGTGCCAGCAGCCGGGGGACAGGGAACACTGAAGCGTTCTTT,CASSRGTGNTEAFF
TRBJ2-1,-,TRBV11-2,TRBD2,TGTGCCAGCAGCTCAGAAACTCCGGGAGGAGTCCATGAGCAGTTCTTC,CASSSETPGGVHEQFF
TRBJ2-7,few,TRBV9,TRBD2,TGTGCCAGCAGCGTAGGGGAGGGCGGTTGGGCCTACGAGCAGTACTTC,CASSVGEGGWAYEQYF
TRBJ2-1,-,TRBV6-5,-,TGTGCCAGCAGGGACCGGGGAAAGCAGTTCTTC,CASRDRGKQFF
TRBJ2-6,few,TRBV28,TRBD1,TGTGCCAGCAGCTGGGACAGGAGCTCTGGGGCCAACGTCCTGACTTTC,CASSWDRSSGANVLTF
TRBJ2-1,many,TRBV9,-,TGTGCCAGCAGCGTATACGGGGGCCCATCCTACAATGAGCAGTTCTTC,CASSVYGGPSYNEQFF
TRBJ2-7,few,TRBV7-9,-,TGTGCCAGCAGCCCCCCCGGGAGACGAGAGGGCGAGCAGTACTTC,CASSPPGRREGEQYF
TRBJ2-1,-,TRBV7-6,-,TGTGCCAGCAGCTTCGCAGGGTCCAATGAGCAGTTCTTC,CASSFAGSNEQFF
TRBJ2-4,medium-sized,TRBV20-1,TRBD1,TGCAGTGCCGGGGACAGTGAAAACATTCAGTACTTC,CSAGDSENIQYF
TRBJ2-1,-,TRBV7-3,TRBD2,TGTGCCAGCAGCTCAGGACTAGCAATTCTCAATGAGCAGTTCTTC,CASSSGLAILNEQFF
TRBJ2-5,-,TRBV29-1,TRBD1,TGCAGCGTTGGGGACAGGGGCGAGACCCAGTACTTC,CSVGDRGETQYF
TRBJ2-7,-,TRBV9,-,TGTGCCAGCAGCGGAGCCTCCGGGACAATCTACGAGCAGCACTTC,CASSGASGTIYEQHF
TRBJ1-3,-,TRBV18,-,TGTGCCAGCTCACCACCAACAGCTGGAAACACCATATATTTT,CASSPPTAGNTIYF
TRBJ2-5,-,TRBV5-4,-,TGTGCCAGCAGCTTGGTTTCTGCGAAAGAGACCCAGTACTTC,CASSLVSAKETQYF